This T cell receptor beta chain comes out of a study of response to subunit inactivated influenza vaccine. Whole-study findings and limits: Authors suggested few new T cells are recruited by each seasonal influenza vaccination.

Comments on this clonotype: What it recognizes is unknown.

TCRdb itself ran the RT-PCR reads through MiXCR, one entry per CDR3 protein. This table has about 570,000 distinct CDR3 sequences, around 10% appearing once. CDR1 and CDR2 (germline): LGHNT, FRNRAP. Trimming at V came to 2 bases and at J to 9 bases, leaving 6 bases not matched to a gene. The CDR3 sequence is 14 residues long. This same sample was also part of a study on T cells expressing NK-cell markers. That work states: TCR beta cDNA was generated via 5'RACE template switching incorporating UMIs. Sorting of alpha-beta TCR T cells alone was achieved in several experiments with an anti-gamma-delta TCR antibody. Roughly 6 donors showed dominant NKG2C+ clonotypes comprising roughly 1.0-7.0% of their CD8+ T cells. These clonotypes, the leaders elsewhere, also led the CD3+CD56-NKG2C+ fraction in a handful of donors.

This clonotype was obtained from a man aged 50 to 59 who received an inactivated influenza vaccine. The chain uses TRBV12-5 and TRBJ2-1; TRBD2 aligns across 8 bases. This sample comprised PBMCs from blood, obtained on the day of vaccination. CDR3 nucleotide sequence: TGTGCTAGTGGTTTGCCAGCGGGAGAAGGTGAGCAGTTCTTC. Translation gives CASGLPAGEGEQFF.